Shown below are 3 T cell receptor beta chains from a single sample sequenced in a study of cytomegalovirus exposure and HLA in healthy donors. The PCR used 60 Vbeta and 13 Jbeta primers. The table came from immunoSEQ multiplex PCR; TCRdb's copy has only in-frame clones and leaves some out. The sample records about 65,000 clones, around 73% being singletons. What was sequenced was PBMCs. The receptor set was obtained from a girl aged 10-17 years in good health and CMV-seropositive.

In DNA form, the CDR3 reads TGTGCCACCGGCGGGGTAGAGGGAGTCGTTTCCTACGAGCAGTACTTC. It translates to CATGGVEGVVSYEQYF. The chain recombines TRBV10-3 with TRBJ2-7, with a possible D match to TRBD2 (6 bases). Germline CDR1 ENHRY, CDR2 SYGVKD. V lost 10 bases and J lost 1, with 23 bases in between. This CDR3 spans 16 amino acids.

The rearrangement links TRBV28 to TRBJ1-1, with D uncertain. The CDR3 has 14 amino acids. The germline gives CDR1 MDHEN, CDR2 SYDVKM. V lost 7 bases and J lost 0, with 12 bases in between. As DNA, the CDR3 is TGTGCCAGCAAAGACCTGCGGATGAACACTGAAGCTTTCTTT. Amino acids: CASKDLRMNTEAFF.

This chain joins TRBV6-1 and TRBJ1-6; possibly TRBD1 for D (5 bases). V was cut by 4 bases and J by 9 bases, with 16 bases left in between. There are 15 residues in the CDR3. Germline V gene data show CDR1 as MNHNS and CDR2 as SASEGT. CDR3 protein: CASSGFGTGISPLHF. As DNA, the CDR3 is TGTGCCAGCAGTGGTTTTGGGACTGGAATTTCACCCCTCCACTTT.